One TCR beta chain is described in this entry. Its antigen is unidentified. These data are taken from a study of T-cell reconstitution after alpha-beta-depleted transplantation in children. Regarding the study as a whole: By about two months after transplant, alpha-beta T cells reportedly arose from several hundred graft clones that had expanded. T-cell counts and diversity were attributed mostly to newly produced T cells one year after transplant.

Preparation of the TCRbeta library was carried out with unique molecular identifiers. TCRdb called the PCR reads again in MiXCR, with one record for every CDR3 protein. The sample contains under 750,000 distinct CDR3 sequences, under 25% of which appear only once. This CDR3 is 15 amino acids long. Trimming left V 6 bases short and J 5 bases short, with 19 bases between. The chain joins TRBV12-3 or TRBV12-4 to TRBJ1-2; the D gene is possibly TRBD1 (5 bases). This specimen consisted of PBMCs, mostly from graft donor cells, obtained 360 days after TCRalphabeta/CD19-depleted stem cell transplant. The receptor was isolated from a boy under two years old who had a stem cell transplant for acute myeloid leukemia, so the T cells may come from the graft donor. The CDR3 protein is CASSPRRWGGYGYTF. The CDR3 DNA follows: TGTGCCAGCAGCCCGAGAAGATGGGGGGGATATGGCTACACCTTC.